This passage covers 21 T cell receptor beta chains from one sample sequenced in a study of OX40 agonist ivuxolimab in advanced cancers. Libraries were prepared by immunoSEQ multiplex PCR; TCRdb keeps only in-frame clonotypes and omits some of them. The sample lists tens of thousands of clones, around nine tenths occurring once. This sample comprised CD4+ or CD8+ T cells sorted from blood, obtained in a trial of the OX40 agonist ivuxolimab. The origin of the receptors is an adult with an advanced solid tumor such as melanoma, head and neck, liver or kidney cancer.

V is TRBV9 and J is TRBJ2-7, with D unclear. With 0 bases removed from V and 6 bases from J, the gap between germline ends came to 10 bases. In germline, CDR1 is SGDLS, CDR2 YYNGEE. The CDR3 is made up of 13 amino acids. The CDR3: CASSVGGGSEQYF. For the CDR3, the DNA is TGTGCCAGCAGCGTAGGGGGTGGGTCCGAGCAGTACTTC. The entire variable domain, with the rest obtained from reference TRBV9 and TRBJ2-7, is as follows: DSGVTQTPKHLITATGQRVTLRCSPRSGDLSVYWYQQSLDQGLQFLIQYYNGEERAKGNILERFSAQQFPDLHSELNLSSLELGDSALYFCASSVGGGSEQYFGPGTRLTVT.

The chain employs TRBV4-1 and TRBJ2-5; the D call may be TRBD1 or TRBD2 (5 bases each). CDR3 length: 17 residues. V lost 4 bases, J lost 1 base, and 19 bases lay in between. From germline, CDR1 is MGHRA and CDR2 YSYEKL. CDR3 in amino acids: CASSPWPSGTTQETQYF. The CDR3 DNA reads as TGCGCCAGCAGCCCCTGGCCCTCCGGGACCACCCAAGAGACCCAGTACTTC.

The count of this clone is one. The V gene is TRBV5-5, the J gene TRBJ2-7; 7 bases line up with TRBD1. With V trimmed by 0 bases and J by 3 bases, 12 bases remained unmatched. CDR1 and CDR2 from the germline V gene are SGHKS and YYEKEE (reference sequence). The CDR3 contains 17 residues. This CDR3 reads CASSLGVTTGIGYEQYF. The CDR3 region has the DNA TGTGCCAGCAGCTTGGGGGTTACGACAGGGATTGGCTACGAGCAGTACTTC.

This chain uses TRBV7-9 with TRBJ2-5; tentatively, D is TRBD1 (6 bases). The CDR3 loop spans 15 amino acids. Germline values: CDR1 SEHNR, CDR2 FQNEAQ (reference sequence). The germline V and J ends were trimmed by 1 base and 2 bases, with 11 bases remaining between them. As DNA, the CDR3 is TGTGCCAGCAGCTTAGAGGACAGAAAACAAGAGACCCAGTACTTC. This gives the protein CASSLEDRKQETQYF.

The chain recombines TRBV27 with TRBJ2-1; 7 bases fit TRBD2. The CDR3 has 16 amino acids. The trim removed 4 bases at V and 2 bases at J, leaving 8 bases unmatched. Germline loops: CDR1 MNHEY, CDR2 SMNVEV (reference sequence). CDR3 sequence: CASSSRTRSTYNEQFF. CDR3 DNA sequence: TGTGCCAGCAGTTCCAGGACTAGATCAACCTACAATGAGCAGTTCTTC.

This chain joins TRBV28 and TRBJ2-5; weak D call: TRBD2 (5 bases). The J call is in doubt because the DNA end fits TRBJ2-7 better. Germline CDR1 and CDR2: MDHEN and SYDVKM. The length of the CDR3 is 14 residues. CDR3 loop: CASSFGNPGSEQYF. DNA for the CDR3: TGTGCCAGCAGTTTCGGTAACCCGGGATCCGAGCAGTACTTC.

This chain connects TRBV5-1 to TRBJ2-3; D is unclear. Germline V gene lookup returns CDR1 SGHRS and CDR2 YFSETQ. This CDR3 contains 11 residues. V lost 2 bases to trimming and J lost 2 bases, with 0 bases between them. DNA of the CDR3: TGCGCCAGCAGCTTCACAGATACGCAGTATTTT. This codes for CASSFTDTQYF.

The J gene is TRBJ2-7, the V gene TRBV7-6; 7 nucleotides match TRBD2. V lost 1 base, J lost 2 bases, and 2 bases stayed unmatched. This CDR3 is 14 amino acids long. Looked up from germline, CDR1 is SGHVS and CDR2 is FNYEAQ. The CDR3 protein is CASSLGEGTYEQYF. DNA of the CDR3: TGTGCCAGCAGCTTAGGGGAGGGAACCTACGAGCAGTACTTC.

This rearrangement joins TRBV27 to TRBJ2-1; 12 nucleotides agree with TRBD2. The CDR3 is 16 residues long. J was trimmed by 4 bases and V by 0 bases; bases with no gene match: 1. The germline gives CDR1 MNHEY, CDR2 SMNVEV (reference sequence). The CDR3 loop reads CASSLSGLAGYNEQFF. In DNA, the CDR3 is TGTGCCAGCAGTTTATCCGGACTAGCGGGGTACAATGAGCAGTTCTTC.

J is TRBJ2-7 and V is TRBV5-1; D is uncertain. The CDR3 runs to 13 residues. V lost 2 bases to trimming and J lost 3 bases, with 9 bases between them. The germline V gene has CDR1 SGHRS and CDR2 YFSETQ. The CDR3, as DNA: TGCGCCAGCAGCTTCGGCATCTACTACGAGCAGTACTTC. It encodes CASSFGIYYEQYF. The whole variable domain, filled in from reference TRBV5-1 and TRBJ2-7, reads KAGVTQTPRYLIKTRGQQVTLSCSPISGHRSVSWYQQTPGQGLQFLFEYFSETQRNKGNFPGRFSGRQFSNSRSEMNVSTLELGDSALYLCASSFGIYYEQYFGPGTRLTVT.

The J gene is TRBJ2-1, the V gene TRBV10-3; TRBD2 agrees at 10 bases. The CDR3 contains 13 residues. The germline V gene encodes CDR1 ENHRY and CDR2 SYGVKD. The V gene end was trimmed by 11 bases and the J gene end by 2 bases; junction bases not matched to a gene: 3. This CDR3 reads CAYGTSAYNEQFF. CDR3 in DNA: TGTGCCTACGGGACTAGCGCCTACAATGAGCAGTTCTTC.

This rearrangement joins TRBV7-2 to TRBJ2-7; 14 bases line up with TRBD2. Germline assignment: CDR1 SGHTA and CDR2 FQGNSA. This CDR3 has 19 residues. The trim removed 1 base at V and 0 bases at J, leaving 8 bases unmatched. The CDR3 protein is CASSLESGLAGGSSYEQYF. The DNA for the CDR3 is TGTGCCAGCAGCTTAGAGTCAGGACTAGCGGGAGGTAGCTCCTACGAGCAGTACTTC.

J is TRBJ2-1 and V is TRBV15, with 8 bases that match TRBD2. CDR3 length: 16 amino acids. Germline CDR1 reads LNHNV; CDR2 reads YYDKDF (reference sequence). J lost 7 bases, V lost 3 bases, and 11 bases had no gene match. CDR3 DNA: TGTGCCACCAGCAGGGAAAATAGCGGGACGGGGAATGAGCAGTTCTTC. This translates into CATSRENSGTGNEQFF.

This clone was detected only once. The chain employs TRBV4-2 and TRBJ2-7, with D tentatively TRBD1 or TRBD2 (5 bases each). V lost 3 bases and J 6 bases, leaving 12 bases between the germline ends. Germline V lookup: CDR1 LGHNA, CDR2 YNFKEQ. This CDR3 is 13 amino acids long. CDR3 in DNA: TGTGCCAGCAGCCACCCCCGGGGCATCGAGCAGTACTTC. Translating it yields CASSHPRGIEQYF.

This chain uses TRBV28 with TRBJ1-2; possibly TRBD1 for D (5 bases). Germline V gene data show CDR1 as MDHEN and CDR2 as SYDVKM. V was pared by 5 bases and J by 3 bases, with 10 bases between. CDR3 length: 13 residues. The CDR3 reads CASSPGKHYGYTF. CDR3 in DNA: TGTGCCAGCAGTCCAGGGAAACACTATGGCTACACCTTC.

The chain recombines TRBV7-9 with TRBJ2-1, with 8 bases matching TRBD2. Germline-derived CDR1 and CDR2 are SEHNR and FQNEAQ (reference sequence). After removal of 2 bases from V and 4 bases from J, the junction contained 4 bases not matched to a gene. This CDR3 has 15 residues. CDR3 loop: CASSLTASGYNEQFF. The CDR3, as DNA: TGTGCCAGCAGCTTAACGGCTAGCGGGTACAATGAGCAGTTCTTC.

CDR3 amino acids: CASSPWSGERADTQYF. CDR3 in DNA: TGTGCCAGCAGCCCCTGGTCGGGAGAACGGGCAGATACGCAGTATTTT. The V and J genes are TRBV9 and TRBJ2-3; perhaps TRBD2 as D (6 bases). V was trimmed by 4 bases and J by 4 bases, leaving 19 bases between them. The germline CDR1 and CDR2 sequences are SGDLS and YYNGEE. The CDR3 has 16 residues.

The rearrangement joins TRBV5-1 to TRBJ1-4; 7 bases are a match to TRBD1. There are 16 residues in the CDR3. V lost 4 bases to trimming and J lost 4 bases; unmatched junction nucleotides: 10. CDR1 is SGHRS and CDR2 is YFSETQ in the germline V gene. CDR3 nucleotide sequence: TGCGCCAGCAGCCCCGGGACAGCTTATTTTAATGAAAAACTGTTTTTT. Its translation is CASSPGTAYFNEKLFF.

The chain joins TRBV16 to TRBJ2-7; D tentatively reads TRBD1 or TRBD2 (5 bases each). Trimming pared 0 bases from V and 2 bases from J, leaving 11 bases between. Germline CDR1 reads KGHSY; CDR2 reads FQNENV. The length of the CDR3 is 15 residues. The CDR3 loop reads CASSQSGRGAYEQYF. The DNA for the CDR3 is TGTGCCAGCAGCCAATCGGGCCGGGGCGCCTACGAGCAGTACTTC.

The DNA for the CDR3 is TGTGCCAGTAGTATCCGACCCATGAACACTGAAGCTTTCTTT. It is translated as CASSIRPMNTEAFF. The chain couples TRBV19 to TRBJ1-1; no clear D gene. The CDR3 has 14 amino acids. Trimming cost V 3 bases and J 0 bases, with 8 bases left between them. Germline values: CDR1 LNHDA, CDR2 SQIVND (reference sequence).

This clone was found once. The V gene is TRBV5-1, the J gene TRBJ2-7; 11 bases agree with TRBD1. The CDR3 sequence is 15 residues long. The ends lost 6 bases at V and 4 bases at J; junction bases unmatched: 9. Germline assignment: CDR1 SGHRS and CDR2 YFSETQ. The CDR3 nucleotides are TGCGCCAGCAAATCGGGACAGGGGGTTGGGTACGAGCAGTACTTC. Its protein is CASKSGQGVGYEQYF. Full variable domain (outside the CDR3, taken from reference TRBV5-1 and TRBJ2-7): KAGVTQTPRYLIKTRGQQVTLSCSPISGHRSVSWYQQTPGQGLQFLFEYFSETQRNKGNFPGRFSGRQFSNSRSEMNVSTLELGDSALYLCASKSGQGVGYEQYFGPGTRLTVT.